The 16 T cell receptor beta chains below were found in one sample sequenced in a study of blood T cells in healthy people across ages. For the second PCR, which ran for roughly 7 to 11 cycles, a sample-barcoded 5' primer and a J-beta primer mix were used. TCRdb passed the 5' RACE reads through MiXCR, listing each CDR3 protein once. The table lists about 970,000 distinct CDR3 sequences, 51% of them singletons. Sequencing used blood. The receptor set was obtained from a woman aged 60-70 years in good health.

The chain couples TRBV7-2 to TRBJ2-5; no clear D. The end of the DNA aligns better with TRBJ2-7, so the J call may be wrong. The CDR3 contains 15 residues. The germline V gene encodes CDR1 SGHTA and CDR2 FQGNSA. CDR3 coding DNA: TGTGCCAGCAGCTTAGTGTTGGGTGAGACCTACGAGCAGTACTTC. Translating gives CASSLVLGETYEQYF.

This clonotype was picked up a small number of times. The chain uses TRBV3-1 and TRBJ2-5, with 11 bases fitting TRBD2. The CDR3 loop spans 17 amino acids. Looked up from germline, CDR1 is LGHDT and CDR2 is YNNKEL (reference sequence). Trimming took 0 bases from V and 5 from J; bases not matched to a gene: 8. CDR3 sequence reads: CASSQDGTSGFPETQYF. DNA of the CDR3: TGTGCCAGCAGCCAAGATGGGACTAGCGGATTTCCCGAGACCCAGTACTTC.

The V and J genes are TRBV20-1 and TRBJ2-7; D remains unclear. This CDR3 comprises 14 residues. Trimming removed 0 bases from V and 1 base from J, with 10 bases in between. CDR1 and CDR2 from the germline V gene are DFQATT and SNEGSKA (reference sequence). DNA for the CDR3: TGCAGTGCTAGAGATTTTCAGCGATCCTACGAGCAGTACTTC. Protein sequence: CSARDFQRSYEQYF.

This clonotype was seen a handful of times. The chain has TRBV7-2 and TRBJ2-1, with D possibly matching TRBD1 (6 bases). The CDR3 totals 13 residues. Germline V gene data show CDR1 as SGHTA and CDR2 as FQGNSA. With 1 base removed from V and 12 bases from J, the gap between germline ends came to 13 bases. The CDR3 DNA reads TGTGCCAGCAGCTTAGACAGGGACGGAGGGCAGTTCTTC. Protein sequence: CASSLDRDGGQFF.

The rearrangement uses TRBV6-5 and TRBJ2-1; 11 positions match TRBD2. This CDR3 region has 16 residues. J was trimmed by 9 bases and V by 0 bases; bases with no gene match: 7. Per germline, CDR1 MNHEY and CDR2 SVGAGI. CDR3 coding DNA: TGTGCCAGCAGTTACTCGAGACTAGCGGGAATCGGTGAGCAGTTCTTC. As protein: CASSYSRLAGIGEQFF.

The chain joins TRBV3-1 to TRBJ2-3, with 7 positions matching TRBD2. The CDR3 length is 15 residues. The ends lost 1 base at V and 6 bases at J; junction bases unmatched: 7. Germline CDR1 is LGHDT and CDR2 is YNNKEL (reference sequence). The CDR3 DNA reads TGTGCCAGCAGCCAAGGGCGGCAAGCGGGGGATACGCAGTATTTT. It encodes CASSQGRQAGDTQYF.

V usage is TRBV30 and J usage is TRBJ2-6, with a weak D call TRBD1 (5 bases). The CDR3 length is 14 residues. The V end was cut by 7 bases, the J end by 0 bases, with 10 bases between. The germline CDR1 and CDR2 sequences are GTSNPN and SVGIG (reference sequence). The CDR3 region is CAYSTGSGANVLTF. Here the CDR3 DNA reads TGTGCCTACAGTACAGGCTCTGGGGCCAACGTCCTGACTTTC.

Only one count was recorded for this clonotype. This sequence joins TRBV5-1 and TRBJ2-3; maybe TRBD2 (6 bases). V lost 4 bases and J 0 bases, leaving 18 bases between the germline ends. The CDR3 consists of 17 residues. Germline-derived CDR1 and CDR2 are SGHRS and YFSETQ. In nucleotides, the CDR3 is TGCGCCAGCAGCCCCGGAGGGTACTCCCCTAGCACAGATACGCAGTATTTT. It codes for CASSPGGYSPSTDTQYF.

The chain recombines TRBV7-2 with TRBJ1-5, with 7 bases matching TRBD1. Germline V lookup: CDR1 SGHTA, CDR2 FQGNSA. The CDR3 length is 13 residues. V was pared by 5 bases and J by 7 bases, with 5 bases of the junction left unmatched. CDR3 in amino acids: CASSPGQTQPQHF. CDR3 DNA: TGTGCCAGCAGCCCGGGACAGACACAGCCCCAGCATTTT.

This clonotype was counted a few times. V gene TRBV10-3 combines with J gene TRBJ2-5; D is perhaps TRBD2 (5 bases). The CDR3 contains 14 residues. The germline V gene has CDR1 ENHRY and CDR2 SYGVKD. V was pared by 10 bases and J by 5 bases, with 20 bases between. The chain's CDR3 is CATKAGIYFETQYF. In nucleotides, the CDR3 is TGTGCCACCAAAGCCGGGATTTACTTTGAGACCCAGTACTTC.

The J gene is TRBJ1-4, the V gene TRBV20-1, with D possibly being TRBD1 (5 bases). The V end lost 0 bases, the J end lost 4 bases, and 12 bases lay between the germline ends. The germline CDR1 and CDR2 sequences are DFQATT and SNEGSKA (reference sequence). This CDR3 has 15 residues. The CDR3 DNA is TGCAGTGCTAGAGATGTGGAACAGGTTAATGAAAAACTGTTTTTT. Translation: CSARDVEQVNEKLFF.

This clonotype was counted between two and nine times. The chain combines TRBV4-1 with TRBJ2-5, with a tentative D call TRBD2 (6 bases). Trimming left V 2 bases short and J 4 bases short, with 14 bases between. CDR1 is MGHRA, CDR2 YSYEKL, per germline. The CDR3 has 15 residues. Here the CDR3 reads CASSQRGRSRETQYF. The CDR3 DNA sequence: TGCGCCAGCAGCCAACGGGGGAGGAGTAGAGAGACCCAGTACTTC.

V gene TRBV7-3 combines with J gene TRBJ2-7; 9 nucleotides agree with TRBD2. CDR1 is SGHTA and CDR2 is FQGTGA in the germline V gene. V trimming: 5 bases; J trimming: 3 bases; junction bases outside the gene matches: 8. The CDR3 consists of 15 residues. CDR3 protein: CASSLWTSANYEQYF. The DNA of the CDR3 is TGTGCCAGCAGCCTATGGACTAGCGCAAACTACGAGCAGTACTTC.

In the case of this clonotype: One junction end disagrees with the germline gene, perhaps due to a read error. The V gene is TRBV7-2, the J gene TRBJ2-3, with 7 bases fitting TRBD1. CDR1 and CDR2 from the germline V gene are SGHTA and FQGNSA. The CDR3 runs 16 residues. CDR3: CAGSLVWDSSTDTQYF. The CDR3 nucleotides are TGTGCCGGCAGCTTAGTATGGGACAGCAGCACAGATACGCAGTATTTT.

The chain is built from TRBV27 and TRBJ2-5; 7 bases agree with TRBD2. V gave up 0 bases and J gave up 11 bases; unmatched junction bases: 15. This CDR3 has 16 amino acids. Germline-derived CDR1 and CDR2 are MNHEY and SMNVEV (reference sequence). CDR3 residues: CASSLSIGGGQFEQYF. CDR3 coding DNA: TGTGCCAGCAGTTTATCGATTGGGGGAGGGCAATTTGAGCAGTACTTC.

J is TRBJ2-2 and V is TRBV20-1; 8 bases are shared with TRBD1. This CDR3 spans 14 amino acids. After removal of 5 bases from V and 6 bases from J, the junction contained 8 bases not matched to a gene. Germline values: CDR1 DFQATT, CDR2 SNEGSKA (reference sequence). CDR3 residues: CSALTGGKAGELFF. CDR3 coding DNA: TGCAGTGCTCTCACAGGGGGAAAGGCCGGGGAGCTGTTTTTT.